Included here is one TCR beta chain sequence, with context. The antigen remains unidentified. The entry originates in a study of beta chain features in type 1 diabetes. The V end lost 3 bases, the J end lost 4 bases, and 16 bases lay between the germline ends. The CDR3 totals 16 residues. CDR1 is KGHSH, CDR2 LQKENI, per germline. Reverse transcribing all isolated RNA meant expressed TCRB transcripts were sequenced. Some clones are missing from TCRdb's copy, which holds only in-frame ones; the method was immunoSEQ multiplex PCR. The sample shows 350,000 to 400,000 clones, over 9.5% of them seen only once. Whole-study findings and limits: Type 1 diabetes patients had VDJ junctions that carried fewer insertions and more deletions. For Type 1 diabetes patients, all four CD4+ subsets carried TCRB CDR3s that were moderately but significantly shorter.

The authors took one heparinised blood draw, averaging roughly 100 mL, from each donor. Sequencing input: naive CD4+ T cells from blood. The receptor's source is a woman aged 18-29 years with type 1 diabetes. The V gene is TRBV18, the J gene TRBJ2-1; D may be TRBD2 (5 bases). CDR3 region: CASSPGNREGYNEQFF. CDR3 DNA sequence: TGTGCCAGCTCACCGGGTAACCGGGAAGGTTACAATGAGCAGTTCTTC. Looking up the rest from reference TRBV18 and TRBJ2-1 gives the full variable domain: NAGVMQNPRHLVRRRGQEARLRCSPMKGHSHVYWYRQLPEEGLKFMVYLQKENIIDESGMPKERFSAEFPKEGPSILRIQQVVRGDSAAYFCASSPGNREGYNEQFFGPGTRLTVL.